The 22 T cell receptor beta chains in this list originate from one sample, sequenced in a study of cytomegalovirus exposure and HLA in healthy donors. PCR was performed using 60 Vbeta and 13 Jbeta primers. Assay used: immunoSEQ multiplex PCR; TCRdb lists only in-frame clones, some missing. Of 120,000 or so clones in the sample, about four fifths were seen once. Sequences were obtained from PBMCs. The receptors come from a female donor in good health and CMV-seropositive.

The genes are TRBV5-1 and TRBJ2-2, with 13 bases aligning to TRBD2. With V trimmed by 4 bases and J by 5 bases, 8 bases remained unmatched. Germline CDR1 reads SGHRS; CDR2 reads YFSETQ. The CDR3 has 17 residues. In nucleotides, the CDR3 is TGCGCCAGCAGCGTGGAACTAGCGGGGGGGCCGACCGGGGAGCTGTTTTTT. Translating gives CASSVELAGGPTGELFF.

The V gene is TRBV19, the J gene TRBJ1-2; D may be TRBD1 (5 bases). The CDR3 covers 15 residues. The germline V gene encodes CDR1 LNHDA and CDR2 SQIVND (reference sequence). The ends were cut back, 1 base at V and 2 bases at J, with 11 bases in the middle. The CDR3 spells CASSIVETANYGYTF. The CDR3 region has the DNA TGTGCCAGTAGTATAGTGGAGACAGCAAACTATGGCTACACCTTC.

The rearrangement links TRBV19 to TRBJ1-5; D may be TRBD1 (6 bases). The CDR3 is 16 residues long. The V gene lost 5 bases and the J gene lost 0 bases, with 14 bases spanning the gap. Germline V CDR1 and CDR2: LNHDA, SQIVND (reference sequence). CDR3 loop: CASSATGTFSNQPQHF. The CDR3 nucleotides are TGTGCCAGTAGTGCAACCGGGACATTTAGCAATCAGCCCCAGCATTTT.

The rearrangement uses TRBV29-1 and TRBJ2-3, with TRBD2 identical over 9 bases. The germline gives CDR1 SQVTM, CDR2 ANQGSEA. V dropped 4 bases and J dropped 1; count of bases not matched to a gene: 9. The CDR3 has 16 residues. This chain's CDR3 is CSVARGASGGTDTQYF. CDR3 in DNA: TGCAGCGTTGCGAGGGGAGCTAGCGGGGGCACAGATACGCAGTATTTT.

The chain couples TRBV14 to TRBJ2-3; D is ambiguous. V lost 1 base to trimming and J lost 4 bases, with 3 bases between them. The CDR3 is 12 amino acids. Germline lookup yields CDR1 SGHDN and CDR2 FVKESK. CDR3 protein: CASSQGADTQYF. CDR3 coding DNA: TGTGCCAGCAGCCAAGGAGCAGATACGCAGTATTTT.

V and J are TRBV28 and TRBJ2-7; a possible D gene is TRBD2 (7 bases). Looked up from germline, CDR1 is MDHEN and CDR2 is SYDVKM. The V end lost 2 bases, the J end lost 4 bases, and 12 bases lay between the germline ends. CDR3 length: 14 amino acids. CDR3 in amino acids: CASSLRGGWYEQYF. The CDR3 nucleotides read TGTGCCAGCAGTTTAAGGGGGGGCTGGTACGAGCAGTACTTC.

The V call is TRBV19, the J call TRBJ1-2; 9 bases are a match to TRBD1. The CDR3 length is 17 residues. V was clipped by 6 bases and J by 4 bases; unmatched bases: 15. The germline V gene encodes CDR1 LNHDA and CDR2 SQIVND (reference sequence). CDR3 DNA: TGTGCCAGTAGAATCGCGGGACAGGGAACGCGCTTCTATGGCTACACCTTC. Translation: CASRIAGQGTRFYGYTF. Together with reference TRBV19 and TRBJ1-2, the CDR3 gives the full variable domain: DGGITQSPKYLFRKEGQNVTLSCEQNLNHDAMYWYRQDPGQGLRLIYYSQIVNDFQKGDIAEGYSVSREKKESFPLTVTSAQKNPTAFYLCASRIAGQGTRFYGYTFGSGTRLTVV.

V is TRBV5-6 and J is TRBJ1-6; D is possibly TRBD1 (6 bases). CDR3 length: 15 amino acids. Germline V gene lookup returns CDR1 SGHDT and CDR2 YYEEEE. V was shortened by 1 base and J by 10 bases, with 15 bases between the two germline ends. In DNA, the CDR3 is TGTGCCAGCAGCTTGTTCGCGGGGGCACGGTCACCCCTCCACTTT. This encodes CASSLFAGARSPLHF.

The chain links TRBV30 to TRBJ2-7; a possible D gene is TRBD1 (6 bases). Trimming took off 0 bases at V and 3 bases at J, with 6 bases between the two ends. The CDR3 totals 12 residues. Germline-derived CDR1 and CDR2 are GTSNPN and SVGIG (reference sequence). The CDR3 region is CAWSVQGYEQYF. The CDR3 bases are TGTGCCTGGAGTGTACAGGGCTACGAGCAGTACTTC.

The rearrangement links TRBV18 to TRBJ2-3; 11 bases agree with TRBD2. V lost 1 base and J lost 0; bases outside the gene matches: 6. The CDR3 sequence is 18 residues long. Per the germline V gene, CDR1 is KGHSH and CDR2 is LQKENI. This CDR3 reads CASSPQGLAAMSTDTQYF. In DNA form, the CDR3 reads TGTGCCAGCTCACCACAGGGACTAGCGGCGATGAGCACAGATACGCAGTATTTT.

The genes are TRBV20-1 and TRBJ2-3; D gene ambiguous. V was cut by 6 bases and J by 4 bases, with 5 bases left in between. Looked up from germline, CDR1 is DFQATT and CDR2 is SNEGSKA (reference sequence). The CDR3 has 10 residues. The chain's CDR3 is CSANPDTQYF. The CDR3 DNA is TGCAGTGCCAATCCAGATACGCAGTATTTT.

This clone has only a few counts. The chain employs TRBV6-1 and TRBJ2-7; D gene ambiguous. Germline loops: CDR1 MNHNS, CDR2 SASEGT. Trimming left V 2 bases short and J 0 bases short, with 8 bases between. CDR3 length equals 14 residues. In DNA form, the CDR3 reads TGTGCCAGCAGTGAATTCCCAGACTCCTACGAGCAGTACTTC. Translating it yields CASSEFPDSYEQYF.

J is TRBJ2-7 and V is TRBV5-1; D is ambiguous. Looked up from germline, CDR1 is SGHRS and CDR2 is YFSETQ. The germline V and J ends were trimmed by 2 bases and 0 bases, with 9 bases remaining between them. The CDR3 totals 14 residues. The CDR3 loop is CASSLRPGSYEQYF. CDR3 bases: TGCGCCAGCAGCTTACGCCCGGGCTCCTACGAGCAGTACTTC.

This rearrangement joins TRBV30 to TRBJ2-2; 11 nucleotides match TRBD2. The CDR3 loop spans 15 amino acids. The V gene end was trimmed by 4 bases and the J gene end by 6 bases; junction bases not matched to a gene: 7. CDR1 GTSNPN and CDR2 SVGIG come from the germline V gene (reference sequence). CDR3 region: CAWTLAGGGPGELFF. CDR3 sequence (DNA): TGTGCCTGGACCCTAGCGGGGGGAGGCCCCGGGGAGCTGTTTTTT.

The J gene is TRBJ1-6, the V gene TRBV11-2; no reliable D call. Looked up from germline, CDR1 is SGHAT and CDR2 is FQNNGV. This CDR3 region has 13 residues. Trimming removed 1 base from V and 14 bases from J, with 12 bases in between. The CDR3 protein is CASSLGRDRALHF. CDR3 coding DNA: TGTGCCAGCAGCTTAGGGAGAGATAGAGCCCTCCACTTT.

The chain couples TRBV7-8 to TRBJ1-1, with D possibly being TRBD1 (5 bases). The CDR3 sequence is 16 residues long. V was pared by 1 base and J by 3 bases, with 15 bases between. Germline loops: CDR1 SGHVS, CDR2 FQNEAQ. CDR3 sequence (DNA): TGTGCCAGCAGCTTAGGGGCGGGGCGGATTGACACTGAAGCTTTCTTT. Protein product: CASSLGAGRIDTEAFF.

This chain uses TRBV18 with TRBJ2-1; 9 nucleotides align to TRBD2. The V gene end was trimmed by 3 bases and the J gene end by 5 bases; junction bases not matched to a gene: 2. In germline, CDR1 is KGHSH, CDR2 LQKENI. The CDR3 runs to 14 residues. The CDR3 nucleotides read TGTGCCAGCTCACCTCTAGCGGGGAACAATGAGCAGTTCTTC. This translates into CASSPLAGNNEQFF.

This clone was counted once. V usage is TRBV6-5 and J usage is TRBJ1-2; D unresolved. Germline V CDR1 and CDR2: MNHEY, SVGAGI. The CDR3 consists of 12 residues. V dropped 4 bases and J dropped 4 bases, with 7 bases sitting between them. CDR3 DNA sequence: TGTGCCAGCAGTTTCCTATCCTATGGCTACACCTTC. Translation: CASSFLSYGYTF.

The chain couples TRBV5-1 to TRBJ2-5, with a possible D match to TRBD1 (6 bases). From germline, CDR1 is SGHRS and CDR2 YFSETQ. The CDR3 is 15 residues long. Deletions cut 4 bases from V and 5 bases from J, with 18 bases between. The chain's CDR3 is CASSTQGPPGETQYF. The CDR3 nucleotides read TGCGCCAGCAGCACCCAGGGGCCCCCTGGGGAGACCCAGTACTTC. The entire variable domain, with the rest obtained from reference TRBV5-1 and TRBJ2-5, is as follows: KAGVTQTPRYLIKTRGQQVTLSCSPISGHRSVSWYQQTPGQGLQFLFEYFSETQRNKGNFPGRFSGRQFSNSRSEMNVSTLELGDSALYLCASSTQGPPGETQYFGPGTRLLVL.

The gene calls are TRBV5-1 and TRBJ1-1; 7 bases line up with TRBD1. J was trimmed by 3 bases and V by 5 bases; bases with no gene match: 4. This CDR3 is 13 amino acids long. Per germline, CDR1 SGHRS and CDR2 YFSETQ. The CDR3 protein is CASRPRGDTEAFF. CDR3 in DNA: TGCGCCAGCAGGCCCAGGGGGGACACTGAAGCTTTCTTT.

This clone was seen a handful of times. The chain employs TRBV5-1 and TRBJ2-5, with 12 bases lining up with TRBD2. The CDR3 is made up of 17 amino acids. Per germline, CDR1 SGHRS and CDR2 YFSETQ. With V trimmed by 1 base and J by 5 bases, 9 bases remained unmatched. As DNA, the CDR3 is TGCGCCAGCAGCTTGTTTGCTAGCGGGGGGGTCGGGGAGACCCAGTACTTC. Amino acid sequence: CASSLFASGGVGETQYF. The whole variable domain, filled in from reference TRBV5-1 and TRBJ2-5, reads KAGVTQTPRYLIKTRGQQVTLSCSPISGHRSVSWYQQTPGQGLQFLFEYFSETQRNKGNFPGRFSGRQFSNSRSEMNVSTLELGDSALYLCASSLFASGGVGETQYFGPGTRLLVL.

This chain connects TRBV18 to TRBJ2-7; the match to TRBD1 covers 7 bases. Germline V gene lookup returns CDR1 KGHSH and CDR2 LQKENI. V shed 5 bases and J 7 bases; nucleotides not matched to a gene: 8. The CDR3 extends over 13 amino acids. CDR3 sequence reads: CASSSRQGEEQYF. The CDR3 DNA is TGTGCCAGCTCAAGTCGACAGGGAGAAGAGCAGTACTTC.